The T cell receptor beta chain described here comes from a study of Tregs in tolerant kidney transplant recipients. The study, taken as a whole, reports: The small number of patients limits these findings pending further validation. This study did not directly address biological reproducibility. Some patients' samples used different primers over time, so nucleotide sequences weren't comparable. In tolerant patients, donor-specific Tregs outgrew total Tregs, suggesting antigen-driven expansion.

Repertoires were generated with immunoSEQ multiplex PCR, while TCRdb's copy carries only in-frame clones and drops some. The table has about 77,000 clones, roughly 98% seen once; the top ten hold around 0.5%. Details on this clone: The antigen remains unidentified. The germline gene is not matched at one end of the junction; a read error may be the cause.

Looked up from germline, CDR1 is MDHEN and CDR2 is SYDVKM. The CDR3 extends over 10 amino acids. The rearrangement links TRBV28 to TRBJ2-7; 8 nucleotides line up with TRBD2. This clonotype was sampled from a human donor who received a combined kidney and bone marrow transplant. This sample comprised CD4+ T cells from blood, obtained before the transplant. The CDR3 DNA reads TGTGCCAGCAGTAGCGGGGGTTTCTCCTTC. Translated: CASSSGGFSF.